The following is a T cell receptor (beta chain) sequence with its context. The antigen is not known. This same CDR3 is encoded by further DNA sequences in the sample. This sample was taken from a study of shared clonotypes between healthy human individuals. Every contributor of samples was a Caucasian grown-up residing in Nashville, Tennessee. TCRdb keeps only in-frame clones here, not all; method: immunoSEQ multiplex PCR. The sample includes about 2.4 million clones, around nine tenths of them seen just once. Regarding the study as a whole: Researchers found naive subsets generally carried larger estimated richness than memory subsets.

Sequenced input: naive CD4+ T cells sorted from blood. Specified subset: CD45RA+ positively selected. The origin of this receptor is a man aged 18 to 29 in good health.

This CDR3 is CASSAGQGNSPLHF. The CDR3 DNA is TGTGCCAGCAGCGCGGGACAGGGGAATTCACCCCTCCACTTT. V and J are TRBV2 and TRBJ1-6; 10 bases are shared with TRBD1. This CDR3 is built from 14 residues. CDR1 SNHLY and CDR2 FYNNEI come from the germline V gene. Trimming cost V 6 bases and J 7 bases; bases outside gene matches: 3.